The sequence of this T cell receptor beta chain was determined in a study of T-cell memory formation after mild COVID-19. Germline loops: CDR1 SGHAT, CDR2 FQNNGV. CDR3 length equals 16 residues. Trimming took 3 bases from V and 2 from J, leaving 16 bases between them. This clonotype was observed a handful of times. Its target is not known. Constant-segment-primed 5'RACE gave TCR alpha and TCR beta cDNA libraries with sample barcodes and UMIs. MiXCR, run by TCRdb on the 5' RACE reads, gives a single entry per CDR3 protein. Here the sample spans 390,000 or so distinct CDR3 sequences, about a sixth being singletons. Whole-study results and caveats: Several responding clones turned up in pre-infection memory, indicating that cross-reactive memory may have taken part. Later expanders leaned toward CD4+, whereas clones contracting from day 15 to 85 were balanced CD4/CD8.

The source of this sequence is a man between 18 and 29 years old who had mild COVID-19 (a few samples of this study predate the infection). Cell type and time point are not known. The sample taken for sequencing was PBMCs or a T cell subset sorted from them (not recorded which). J is TRBJ1-2 and V is TRBV11-2, with D maybe TRBD1 (5 bases). The CDR3: CASSLSAREGNYGYTF. Here the CDR3 DNA reads TGTGCCAGCAGCTTGTCTGCTAGGGAGGGGAACTATGGCTACACCTTC.